This TCR beta chain derives from a study of T cells in Graves' hyperthyroidism and ophthalmopathy. Template material for amplifying TCR beta CDR3 regions consisted of RNA transcripts. First-round RT-PCR of the TCR CDR3 relied on the HTBI primer set. A single record per CDR3 protein comes from TCRdb applying MiXCR to the multiplex PCR reads. The profile shows around 500,000 distinct CDR3 sequences, roughly 15% of them singletons. The V end lost 7 bases, the J end lost 4 bases, and 13 bases lay between the germline ends. The CDR3 sequence is 12 residues long. From germline, CDR1 is SQVTM and CDR2 ANQGSEA.

This chain connects TRBV29-1 to TRBJ2-5, with D possibly TRBD2 on 6 matching bases. This TCR derives from a woman aged 25 to 39 with Graves' ophthalmopathy. The sequencing sample was made of blood. The CDR3: CSGNSRGETQYF. In DNA, the CDR3 is TGCAGCGGAAATTCGCGGGGAGAGACCCAGTACTTC.